This T cell receptor (beta chain) was captured in a study of blood T cell repertoires in COVID-19. The data were produced by immunoSEQ multiplex PCR, yet TCRdb's version contains in-frame clones alone and is incomplete. The repertoire holds about 200,000 clones, with around nine tenths as singletons. CDR1 is SGHRS, CDR2 YFSETQ, per germline. The CDR3 runs 14 residues. Trimming removed 4 bases from V and 3 bases from J, with 11 bases in between. The chain joins TRBV5-1 to TRBJ1-5; tentative D call: TRBD1 (6 bases). Specimen: peripheral blood. This TCR was sampled from a man aged 50-59 years with COVID-19, enrolled during active disease. CDR3 loop: CASSLTGDNQPQHF. In DNA, the CDR3 is TGCGCCAGCAGCCTGACAGGAGACAATCAGCCCCAGCATTTT.